A selection of T cell receptor beta chains follows, all from one sample in a study of cytomegalovirus exposure and HLA in healthy donors. TCRdb's copy holds only in-frame clones and misses some; the assay was immunoSEQ multiplex PCR. The repertoire has some 190,000 clones, 85% to 90% of them found once; the top ten carry 1.5% to 2%. The sequenced material came from PBMCs. The receptors shown here come from a young woman in good health and CMV-seronegative. Each CDR3 is given with its conserved first and last residue. Each record gives: CDR3 length, J gene, D gene, V gene, clone size, CDR3 DNA, CDR3 protein. D genes are given only for firm matches. The size field is filled for only some rows; it gives once, few, many or a size class.

CDR3 length: 17; J gene: TRBJ2-7; D gene: TRBD2; V gene: TRBV10-3; clone size: NA; CDR3 DNA: TGTGCCATCAGTGAGTCCCCCCCCGGGCTAGCGGGGTGGGAGCAGTACTTC; CDR3 protein: CAISESPPGLAGWEQYF
CDR3 length: 13; J gene: TRBJ2-1; D gene: NA; V gene: TRBV6-4; clone size: NA; CDR3 DNA: TGTGCCAGCAGTGACGAGGTCAGAGGTGAGCAGTTCTTC; CDR3 protein: CASSDEVRGEQFF
CDR3 length: 15; J gene: TRBJ1-3; D gene: NA; V gene: TRBV4-1; clone size: NA; CDR3 DNA: TGCGCCAGCAGCGGACGCCGGGGCTCTGGAAACACCATATATTTT; CDR3 protein: CASSGRRGSGNTIYF
CDR3 length: 14; J gene: TRBJ2-7; D gene: NA; V gene: TRBV29-1; clone size: NA; CDR3 DNA: TGCAGCGTTGAGCTTGGGCAGGGGCCGGAGGAGCAGTACTTC; CDR3 protein: CSVELGQGPEEQYF
CDR3 length: 14; J gene: TRBJ2-7; D gene: NA; V gene: TRBV6-1; clone size: NA; CDR3 DNA: TGTGCCAGCAGTGAAGGGACTTCCCGCTACGAGCAGTACTTC; CDR3 protein: CASSEGTSRYEQYF
CDR3 length: 16; J gene: TRBJ1-2; D gene: NA; V gene: TRBV4-2; clone size: NA; CDR3 DNA: TGTGCCAGCAGCCAAGATTTGGCAGGGCGGATCTATGGCTACACCTTC; CDR3 protein: CASSQDLAGRIYGYTF
CDR3 length: 14; J gene: TRBJ2-2; D gene: NA; V gene: TRBV10-3; clone size: NA; CDR3 DNA: TGTGCCATCAGATCGCAGGGCTGGACCGGGGAGCTGTTTTTT; CDR3 protein: CAIRSQGWTGELFF
CDR3 length: 14; J gene: TRBJ1-2; D gene: NA; V gene: TRBV27; clone size: NA; CDR3 DNA: TGTGCCAGCCTCCCTTCCGGGGGAATCTATGGCTACACCTTC; CDR3 protein: CASLPSGGIYGYTF
CDR3 length: 14; J gene: TRBJ2-7; D gene: NA; V gene: TRBV5-6; clone size: few; CDR3 DNA: TGTGCCAGCAGCTGGGGGACAATATCCTACGAGCAGTACTTC; CDR3 protein: CASSWGTISYEQYF
CDR3 length: 16; J gene: TRBJ2-2; D gene: TRBD1; V gene: TRBV7-9; clone size: NA; CDR3 DNA: TGTGCCAGCAGCTTAAGACAGGGAGAAGGAACCGGGGAGCTGTTTTTT; CDR3 protein: CASSLRQGEGTGELFF
CDR3 length: 16; J gene: TRBJ1-1; D gene: TRBD1; V gene: TRBV5-4; clone size: NA; CDR3 DNA: TGTGCCAGCAGAAATGGGGGACAGGGGATTTTCACTGAAGCTTTCTTT; CDR3 protein: CASRNGGQGIFTEAFF
CDR3 length: 13; J gene: TRBJ1-6; D gene: NA; V gene: TRBV6-1; clone size: NA; CDR3 DNA: TGTGCCAGCAGTGACCTAGACAGGTCACCCCTCCACTTT; CDR3 protein: CASSDLDRSPLHF
CDR3 length: 12; J gene: TRBJ1-6; D gene: NA; V gene: TRBV7-9; clone size: NA; CDR3 DNA: TGTTCCAGCAGCTCCGACCGCGGAGCCCTCCACTTT; CDR3 protein: CSSSSDRGALHF
CDR3 length: 15; J gene: TRBJ2-3; D gene: NA; V gene: TRBV2; clone size: once; CDR3 DNA: TGTGCCAGCAGGCCCGCGGGCGGACCCACAGATACGCAGTATTTT; CDR3 protein: CASRPAGGPTDTQYF
CDR3 length: 13; J gene: TRBJ2-1; D gene: NA; V gene: TRBV7-2; clone size: NA; CDR3 DNA: TGTGCCAGCAGTCTCTGGGGAGGTAATGAGCAGTTCTTC; CDR3 protein: CASSLWGGNEQFF
CDR3 length: 14; J gene: TRBJ1-1; D gene: TRBD1; V gene: TRBV7-9; clone size: NA; CDR3 DNA: TGTGCCAGCAGCTCGACAGGGGGCCTCACTGAAGCTTTCTTT; CDR3 protein: CASSSTGGLTEAFF
CDR3 length: 14; J gene: TRBJ2-7; D gene: TRBD1; V gene: TRBV5-5; clone size: NA; CDR3 DNA: TGTGCCAGCAGCTTAGGACAGGGGGCCTACGAGCAGTACTTC; CDR3 protein: CASSLGQGAYEQYF
CDR3 length: 16; J gene: TRBJ2-2; D gene: TRBD2; V gene: TRBV9; clone size: NA; CDR3 DNA: TGTGCCAGCAGCGTATTAGCGGGAGGGAGCACCGGGGAGCTGTTTTTT; CDR3 protein: CASSVLAGGSTGELFF
CDR3 length: 15; J gene: TRBJ1-5; D gene: NA; V gene: TRBV10-3; clone size: NA; CDR3 DNA: TGTGCCATCAGTGAGAGAGCTAATAGCAATCAGCCCCAGCATTTT; CDR3 protein: CAISERANSNQPQHF
CDR3 length: 17; J gene: TRBJ2-1; D gene: TRBD1; V gene: TRBV27; clone size: once; CDR3 DNA: TGTGCCAGCTGGGGGACAGGGGGCCGAAAAGCCTACAATGAGCAGTTCTTC; CDR3 protein: CASWGTGGRKAYNEQFF
CDR3 length: 13; J gene: TRBJ1-3; D gene: NA; V gene: TRBV29-1; clone size: NA; CDR3 DNA: TGCAGCGTTGCACACAGCTCTGGAAACACCATATATTTT; CDR3 protein: CSVAHSSGNTIYF
CDR3 length: 17; J gene: TRBJ1-5; D gene: TRBD1; V gene: TRBV27; clone size: NA; CDR3 DNA: TGTGCCAGCAGTCCCCTGACAGGGGGTTATAGCAATCAGCCCCAGCATTTT; CDR3 protein: CASSPLTGGYSNQPQHF
CDR3 length: 15; J gene: TRBJ1-2; D gene: TRBD1; V gene: TRBV10-3; clone size: NA; CDR3 DNA: TGTGCCATCAGTGAGCAAGGACAGGGGATTTATGGCTACACCTTC; CDR3 protein: CAISEQGQGIYGYTF
CDR3 length: 18; J gene: TRBJ2-7; D gene: TRBD2; V gene: TRBV4-1; clone size: NA; CDR3 DNA: TGCGCCAGCAGCCAGCGGACTAGCGGGGGGGCGAGGGGATACGAGCAGTACTTC; CDR3 protein: CASSQRTSGGARGYEQYF
CDR3 length: 17; J gene: TRBJ2-3; D gene: TRBD2; V gene: TRBV6-1; clone size: once; CDR3 DNA: TGTGCCAGCAGTGAAGAACGCGCTAGCGGGGTCACAGATACGCAGTATTTT; CDR3 protein: CASSEERASGVTDTQYF
CDR3 length: 16; J gene: TRBJ2-6; D gene: NA; V gene: TRBV9; clone size: NA; CDR3 DNA: TGTGCCAGCAGCGTACAGGACAGCTCTGGGGCCAACGTCCTGACTTTC; CDR3 protein: CASSVQDSSGANVLTF
CDR3 length: 14; J gene: TRBJ2-7; D gene: NA; V gene: TRBV5-4; clone size: once; CDR3 DNA: TGTGCCAGCAGCCACCGGACATCGCCCTACGAGCAGTACTTC; CDR3 protein: CASSHRTSPYEQYF
CDR3 length: 18; J gene: TRBJ2-1; D gene: TRBD2; V gene: TRBV19; clone size: NA; CDR3 DNA: TGTGCCAGTAGTATAGATCCGGGACTAGCGGGAGGCAAAAATGAGCAGTTCTTC; CDR3 protein: CASSIDPGLAGGKNEQFF
CDR3 length: 15; J gene: TRBJ2-3; D gene: TRBD2; V gene: TRBV5-4; clone size: NA; CDR3 DNA: TGTGCCAGCAGCTTGGCCGGGACTACCTCAGATACGCAGTATTTT; CDR3 protein: CASSLAGTTSDTQYF
CDR3 length: 13; J gene: TRBJ1-5; D gene: NA; V gene: TRBV28; clone size: NA; CDR3 DNA: TGTGCCAGCAGACGTCAGGGTTGGCAGCCCCAGCATTTT; CDR3 protein: CASRRQGWQPQHF
CDR3 length: 19; J gene: TRBJ2-6; D gene: TRBD1; V gene: TRBV29-1; clone size: NA; CDR3 DNA: TGCAGCGCCTTAACCTTGGCGGGACAGGGGGCATCCGGGGCCAACGTCCTGACTTTC; CDR3 protein: CSALTLAGQGASGANVLTF
CDR3 length: 14; J gene: TRBJ2-1; D gene: TRBD2; V gene: TRBV6-5; clone size: once; CDR3 DNA: TGTGCCAGCAGAGTAGCGGGGTTGTACAATGAGCAGTTCTTC; CDR3 protein: CASRVAGLYNEQFF
CDR3 length: 16; J gene: TRBJ2-2; D gene: TRBD2; V gene: TRBV19; clone size: NA; CDR3 DNA: TGTGCCACAAGGACTAGCGGGACCCCGGACACCGGGGAGCTGTTTTTT; CDR3 protein: CATRTSGTPDTGELFF
CDR3 length: 13; J gene: TRBJ1-5; D gene: NA; V gene: TRBV7-9; clone size: NA; CDR3 DNA: TGTGCCGGGAGCGGGGGGGGCAATCAGCCCCAGCATTTT; CDR3 protein: CAGSGGGNQPQHF
CDR3 length: 13; J gene: TRBJ2-5; D gene: NA; V gene: TRBV2; clone size: once; CDR3 DNA: TGTGCCAGCAGTCGACTAGGATGGGAGACCCAGTACTTC; CDR3 protein: CASSRLGWETQYF
CDR3 length: 15; J gene: TRBJ2-7; D gene: TRBD2; V gene: TRBV7-9; clone size: NA; CDR3 DNA: TGTGCCAGCAGCCCGGGGACTAGCGGTCGGGACCGGCAGTACTTC; CDR3 protein: CASSPGTSGRDRQYF
CDR3 length: 15; J gene: TRBJ2-3; D gene: TRBD1; V gene: TRBV6-5; clone size: NA; CDR3 DNA: TGTGCCAGCAGTTACGGGACAGGGGAATCAGATACGCAGTATTTT; CDR3 protein: CASSYGTGESDTQYF
CDR3 length: 14; J gene: TRBJ1-2; D gene: NA; V gene: TRBV2; clone size: NA; CDR3 DNA: TGTGCCAGCAGTGAATGGTCGACAGCTGATGGCTACACCTTC; CDR3 protein: CASSEWSTADGYTF
CDR3 length: 16; J gene: TRBJ2-5; D gene: TRBD2; V gene: TRBV4-2; clone size: NA; CDR3 DNA: TGTGCCAGCAGCCAAGGACCCCTAGCGGGAGAGGAGACCCAGTACTTC; CDR3 protein: CASSQGPLAGEETQYF
CDR3 length: 15; J gene: TRBJ2-1; D gene: NA; V gene: TRBV6-6; clone size: NA; CDR3 DNA: TGTGCCAGCAGTTTAGACGAGTCGGGGATAAATGAGCAGTTCTTC; CDR3 protein: CASSLDESGINEQFF
CDR3 length: 14; J gene: TRBJ2-5; D gene: NA; V gene: TRBV9; clone size: NA; CDR3 DNA: TGTGCCAGCAGCGCAAGCAGGATTCTAGAGACCCAGTACTTC; CDR3 protein: CASSASRILETQYF
CDR3 length: 15; J gene: TRBJ1-4; D gene: NA; V gene: TRBV6-5; clone size: NA; CDR3 DNA: TGTGCCAGCAGTTACTCGGGAGGAAGGCGGGAAAAACTGTTTTTT; CDR3 protein: CASSYSGGRREKLFF